One and the same sample provided the 2 T cell receptor beta chains below, sequenced in a study of glioma-infiltrating T cells. Amplification of TCR alpha and beta CDR3 regions from RNA used iRepertoire nested multiplex PCR. TCRdb passed the multiplex PCR reads through MiXCR, listing each CDR3 protein once. This table holds 100,000 to 150,000 distinct CDR3 sequences, 24% found once. The sample taken for sequencing was glioma tissue, nonneoplastic brain tissue, or PBMCs (not recorded which). All receptors come from a human donor with low-grade glioma or glioblastoma, undergoing nonglioma brain surgery, or in good health (not recorded which).

This clonotype has more than one count but fewer than ten. The chain recombines TRBV7-9 with TRBJ1-6; the D is unclear. CDR1 and CDR2 from the germline V gene are SEHNR and FQNEAQ (reference sequence). Trimming left V 5 bases short and J 9 bases short, with 11 bases between. CDR3 length: 13 residues. Here the CDR3 DNA reads TGTGCCAGCAGCCGTGGAGAAGGTTCACCCCTCCACTTT. Its protein is CASSRGEGSPLHF.

The CDR3 DNA follows: TGCGCCAGCAGTGAGTATCGCCGGAGAGGCACTGAAGCTTTCTTT. As protein: CASSEYRRRGTEAFF. The V and J genes are TRBV10-1 and TRBJ1-1; D not resolved. The germline V gene has CDR1 WNHNN and CDR2 SYGVQD (reference sequence). Trimming took off 1 base at V and 4 bases at J, with 13 bases between the two ends. The CDR3 spans 15 residues.